The rows below give T cell receptor beta chains drawn from one sample of a study of Graves' ophthalmopathy and Graves' hyperthyroidism. TCRdb re-called the multiplex PCR reads through MiXCR, storing one row per CDR3 protein. The sample holds roughly 1.1 million distinct CDR3 sequences, less than 45% seen once. The sequencing sample was made of peripheral blood or thyroid tissue (not recorded which). These TCRs come from an adult man with Graves' hyperthyroidism. Each CDR3 is given with its conserved first and last residue. D genes are given only for firm matches. Expanded clones get a size class; other rows say once, few or many, or leave the size out.

clone size	D gene	V gene	J gene	CDR3 protein	CDR3 DNA
.	.	TRBV12-3/TRBV12-4	TRBJ2-7	CASSTTGYGQYF	TGTGCCAGCAGTACGACCGGATACGGGCAGTACTTC
many	.	TRBV9	TRBJ1-4	CASSVAPGNEKLFF	TGTGCCAGCAGCGTAGCGCCGGGGAATGAAAAACTGTTTTTT
many	.	TRBV7-2	TRBJ1-2	CASSWGSVDNYGYTF	TGTGCCAGCAGCTGGGGGTCGGTTGATAACTATGGCTACACCTTC
few	TRBD1	TRBV25-1	TRBJ2-1	CASRGQGADEQFF	TGTGCCAGTAGAGGACAGGGGGCAGATGAGCAGTTCTTC
.	TRBD1	TRBV19	TRBJ1-5	CASSMTEGASNQPQHF	TGTGCCAGTAGTATGACGGAGGGGGCAAGCAATCAGCCCCAGCATTTT
.	TRBD1	TRBV2	TRBJ1-1	CASDRGSAPRDTEAFF	TGTGCCAGCGACAGGGGGAGTGCCCCCCGCGACACTGAAGCTTTCTTT
many	TRBD1	TRBV9	TRBJ1-6	CASSTSTGANSPLHF	TGTGCCAGCAGCACCTCGACAGGGGCTAATTCACCCCTCCACTTT
many	.	TRBV10-3	TRBJ2-5	CASSRTQGETQYF	TGTGCCAGCAGCAGGACCCAGGGGGAGACCCAGTACTTC
.	.	TRBV9	TRBJ1-1	CASSVGSGADTEAFF	TGTGCCAGCAGCGTAGGATCTGGGGCGGACACCGAAGCTTTCTTT
many	.	TRBV7-3	TRBJ2-2	CASSLTTTGELFF	TGTGCCAGCAGCTTAACCACCACCGGGGAGCTGTTTTTT
many	.	TRBV19	TRBJ1-5	CASSIVTGMFRNQPQHF	TGTGCCAGTAGTATAGTTACAGGGATGTTTCGCAATCAGCCCCAGCATTTT
.	.	TRBV4-3	TRBJ2-5	CASSQVLTQETQYF	TGCGCCAGCAGCCAAGTTCTAACTCAAGAGACCCAGTACTTC
.	.	TRBV11-2	TRBJ2-2	CASIPISGELFF	TGTGCCAGCATTCCCATAAGCGGGGAGCTGTTTTTT
.	TRBD2	TRBV15	TRBJ2-5	CATSGTSGIETQYF	TGTGCCACCAGCGGGACTAGCGGGATAGAGACCCAGTACTTC
few	.	TRBV7-9	TRBJ1-1	CASSLEERVTEAFF	TGTGCCAGCAGCTTGGAGGAGAGGGTGACTGAAGCTTTCTTT
.	TRBD1	TRBV2	TRBJ1-6	CASRPPGQNSPLHF	TGTGCCAGCAGGCCACCGGGACAGAATTCACCCCTCCACTTT
many	.	TRBV20-1	TRBJ1-5	CSAPGQESNQPQHF	TGCAGTGCTCCTGGACAAGAAAGCAATCAGCCCCAGCATTTT
many	.	TRBV29-1	TRBJ2-2	CSVDREGDTGELFF	TGCAGCGTTGATCGAGAAGGGGACACCGGGGAGCTGTTTTTT
.	.	TRBV7-8	TRBJ1-6	CASSLAWGGHSPLHF	TGTGCCAGCAGTTTAGCGTGGGGGGGGCATTCACCCCTCCACTTT
.	TRBD2	TRBV5-1	TRBJ2-7	CASSLAQTPATSDPYEQYF	TGCGCCAGCAGCTTGGCCCAGACTCCTGCTACTAGCGATCCCTACGAGCAGTACTTC
.	TRBD1	TRBV29-1	TRBJ2-1	CSVWTGDNEQFF	TGCAGCGTCTGGACAGGAGACAATGAGCAGTTCTTC
many	TRBD1	TRBV4-3	TRBJ2-7	CASSQETGVEQYF	TGCGCCAGCAGCCAAGAGACAGGGGTCGAGCAGTACTTC
.	.	TRBV29-1	TRBJ2-5	CSVGGGSPRRTQETQYF	TGCAGCGTTGGGGGTGGCAGCCCTCGGCGAACTCAAGAGACCCAGTACTTC
many	.	TRBV7-9	TRBJ2-2	CASSPWTYTGELFF	TGTGCCAGCAGCCCCTGGACCTACACCGGGGAGCTGTTTTTT
many	.	TRBV19	TRBJ1-3	CASSQQSGNTIYF	TGTGCCAGTAGTCAGCAGTCTGGAAACACCATATATTTT
.	.	TRBV7-6	TRBJ1-1	CASSSSQGSTEAFF	TGTGCCAGCAGCTCCTCGCAGGGTAGCACTGAAGCTTTCTTT
.	TRBD2	TRBV7-8	TRBJ2-5	CASSTRETQGLPRETQYF	TGTGCCAGTAGTACCAGAGAGACTCAGGGACTACCTCGGGAGACCCAGTACTTC
many	.	TRBV19	TRBJ1-1	CASKFGHNTEAFF	TGTGCCAGCAAATTCGGACACAACACTGAAGCTTTCTTT
once	.	TRBV9	TRBJ2-7	CASSKLAQQSYEQYF	TGTGCCAGTAGTAAGCTAGCGCAACAATCCTACGAGCAGTACTTC